This T cell receptor beta chain was sequenced during a study of T cell repertoires in aging, cancer and after chemotherapy. A word on this clonotype: Its antigen is still unknown.

TRB rearrangements spanning V, D and J were amplified using mixed TRB-A/B primers. MiXCR, applied by TCRdb to the multiplex PCR reads, yields one record per CDR3 protein. The sample has thousands of distinct CDR3 sequences, more than 30% seen once; the top ten hold around half. Peripheral blood genomic DNA, not sorted cells or RNA, was the template. This CDR3 is built from 14 residues. Germline-derived CDR1 and CDR2 are MNHEY and SVGEGT. Trimming removed 0 bases from V and 3 bases from J, with 9 bases in between. Study-wide findings and caveats: Median generation probability rose over the chemotherapy interval in each cancer cohort, suggesting rebound thymic output. Compared with age-matched healthy donors, untreated hematological or solid cancer patients showed higher blood TCR clonality.

The J gene is TRBJ2-7, the V gene TRBV6-2 or TRBV6-3; D remains unclear. What was sequenced was blood. The source is a human donor with a blood cancer. The CDR3, as DNA: TGTGCCAGCAGTTACTCTGTCAGGAACTACGAGCAGTACTTC. Amino acid sequence: CASSYSVRNYEQYF.